The clone carrying this T cell receptor beta chain was detected a few times. Clones were sequenced by immunoSEQ multiplex PCR, and TCRdb holds only the in-frame ones, with some missing. This repertoire shows approximately 290,000 clones, approximately 85% found once; its top ten account for more than 3.5%. Participant age was roughly 18 to 100 years, and participants resided in around 24 US areas. Cohort allocation depended upon clinical history that participants reported. Donors of Cohort 3 who recovered were those that had two negative PCRs, clearance, or symptom resolution. Germline CDR1 is KGHDR and CDR2 is SFDVKD. V lost 7 bases, J lost 7 bases, and 7 bases stayed unmatched. The CDR3 runs to 13 residues. This specimen comes from a study of blood T cell repertoires in COVID-19. Turning to the study itself: Researchers got acute and convalescent COVID-19 samples from the United States, Italy and Spain.

Material for sequencing was PBMCs or T cells enriched from blood (not recorded which). This TCR was recovered from a woman aged 25 to 45 who had recovered from COVID-19. V and J are TRBV24-1 and TRBJ1-2, with 8 bases that match TRBD1. The CDR3, as DNA: TGTGCCACCAGGGAGACAGGGGTGCTTGGCTACACCTTC. Translated, it gives CATRETGVLGYTF.